This TCR beta chain came from a study of T-cell memory formation after mild COVID-19. Study conclusions and caveats: Of the contracting clones, CD4+ ones lay mainly in CM and EM, and CD8+ ones in EMRA. Day 15 to 85 contractors were CD4/CD8 balanced; later expanders leaned CD4+.

In its sample, this clonotype was seen a few times. Antigen unknown. The CDR3 extends over 16 amino acids. Germline CDR1 SGHVS, CDR2 FQNEAQ. The trim removed 3 bases at V and 2 bases at J, leaving 7 bases unmatched. TCRdb ran MiXCR on the 5' RACE reads and lists one entry per CDR3 protein. The sample holds 450,000 to 650,000 distinct CDR3 sequences, about a fifth seen once. The sequence was obtained from an adult woman who had mild COVID-19 (a few samples of this study predate the infection). Cell type and time point are not known. This chain joins TRBV7-8 and TRBJ2-1, with TRBD2 identical over 7 bases. The sequenced material came from PBMCs or a T cell subset sorted from them (not recorded which). The CDR3 sequence is CASSFRTSVTYNEQFF. The CDR3 coding sequence is TGTGCCAGCAGCTTCCGGACTAGTGTTACCTACAATGAGCAGTTCTTC.